This TCR beta chain was found in a study of response to subunit inactivated influenza vaccine. The CDR3 sequence is 15 residues long. Germline-derived CDR1 and CDR2 are DFQATT and SNEGSKA (reference sequence). The V gene lost 1 base and the J gene lost 6 bases, with 16 bases spanning the gap. TCRdb re-called the RT-PCR reads with MiXCR, one entry per CDR3 protein. The data show 600,000 to 850,000 distinct CDR3 sequences, 12% to 15% seen once. The chain uses TRBV20-1 and TRBJ2-1; D not resolved. This clonotype originated in a man aged 50 to 60 who received an inactivated influenza vaccine. Sequencing was performed on PBMCs from blood, taken around 14 days before vaccination. The CDR3 spells CSARVRTVPANEQFF. The CDR3 region has the DNA TGCAGTGCTAGAGTACGTACGGTCCCCGCCAATGAGCAGTTCTTC.